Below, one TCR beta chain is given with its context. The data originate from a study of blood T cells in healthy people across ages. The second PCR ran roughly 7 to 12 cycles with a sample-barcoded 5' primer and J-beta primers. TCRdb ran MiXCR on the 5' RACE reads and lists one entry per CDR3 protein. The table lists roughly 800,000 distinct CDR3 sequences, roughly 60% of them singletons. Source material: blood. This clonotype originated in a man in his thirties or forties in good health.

This chain's CDR3 is CSARDLRGSYNSPLHF. The DNA of the CDR3 is TGCAGTGCTAGAGATTTGAGGGGCTCCTATAATTCACCCCTCCACTTT. The J gene is TRBJ1-6, the V gene TRBV20-1; D is possibly TRBD1 (5 bases). Germline V gene lookup returns CDR1 DFQATT and CDR2 SNEGSKA (reference sequence). The CDR3 is 16 residues long. Trimming took off 0 bases at V and 0 bases at J, with 9 bases between the two ends.